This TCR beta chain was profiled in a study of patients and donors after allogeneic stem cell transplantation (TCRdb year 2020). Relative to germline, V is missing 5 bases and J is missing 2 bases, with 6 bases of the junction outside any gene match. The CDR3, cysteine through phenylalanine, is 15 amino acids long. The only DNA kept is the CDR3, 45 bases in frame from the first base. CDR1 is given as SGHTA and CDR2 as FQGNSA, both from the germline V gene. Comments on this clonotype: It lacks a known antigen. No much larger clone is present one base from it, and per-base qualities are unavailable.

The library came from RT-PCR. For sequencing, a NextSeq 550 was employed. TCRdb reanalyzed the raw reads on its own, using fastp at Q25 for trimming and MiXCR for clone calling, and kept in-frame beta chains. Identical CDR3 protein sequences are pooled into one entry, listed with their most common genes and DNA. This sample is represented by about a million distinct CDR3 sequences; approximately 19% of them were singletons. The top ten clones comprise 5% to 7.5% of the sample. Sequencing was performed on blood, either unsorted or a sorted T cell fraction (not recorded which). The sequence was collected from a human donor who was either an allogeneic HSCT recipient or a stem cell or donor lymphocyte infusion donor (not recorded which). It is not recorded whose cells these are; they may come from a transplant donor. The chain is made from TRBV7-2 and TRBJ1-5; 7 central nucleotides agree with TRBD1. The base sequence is TGTGCCAGCAGCCCCGACAGGGTTGGCAATCAGCCCCAGCATTTT. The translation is CASSPDRVGNQPQHF. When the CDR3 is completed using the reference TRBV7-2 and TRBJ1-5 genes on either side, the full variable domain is GAGVSQSPSNKVTEKGKDVELRCDPISGHTALYWYRQSLGQGLEFLIYFQGNSAPDKSGLPSDRFSAERTGGSVSTLTIQRTQQEDSAVYLCASSPDRVGNQPQHFGDGTRLSIL.